This T cell receptor (beta chain) was sequenced for a study of cytomegalovirus exposure and HLA in healthy donors. This clone was detected a few times. Its antigen is not known. Donors sampled were nominally healthy, though unrecorded immune exposures were likely. CDR1 and CDR2 from the germline V gene are MNHEY and SVGAGI. The CDR3 totals 14 residues. The V and J ends lost 6 bases and 3 bases respectively, with 15 bases between them. The PCR was carried out with 60 Vbeta primers and 13 Jbeta primers. This table comes from immunoSEQ multiplex PCR, and its TCRdb copy is limited to in-frame clones, with some not included. The data show fewer than 300,000 clones, with 86% seen just once and about 4% held by the top ten. Study-wide results and limits: Later, TCR association rates were found to vary by HLA locus, highest for DRB1 and lowest for HLA-C. Earlier findings revealed that most TCR beta V segments proved productive either about 87% or about 30% of the time. Most TCR sequences were uncommon, yet certain public TCRs appeared in many donors.

The chain recombines TRBV6-5 with TRBJ2-7, with D perhaps matching TRBD1 (6 bases). The specimen was PBMCs. This clonotype was obtained from a man aged 40-49 years in good health and CMV-seropositive. The CDR3 here is CASSQGIGGYEQYF. The CDR3 bases are TGTGCCAGCAGCCAGGGGATCGGCGGCTACGAGCAGTACTTC.